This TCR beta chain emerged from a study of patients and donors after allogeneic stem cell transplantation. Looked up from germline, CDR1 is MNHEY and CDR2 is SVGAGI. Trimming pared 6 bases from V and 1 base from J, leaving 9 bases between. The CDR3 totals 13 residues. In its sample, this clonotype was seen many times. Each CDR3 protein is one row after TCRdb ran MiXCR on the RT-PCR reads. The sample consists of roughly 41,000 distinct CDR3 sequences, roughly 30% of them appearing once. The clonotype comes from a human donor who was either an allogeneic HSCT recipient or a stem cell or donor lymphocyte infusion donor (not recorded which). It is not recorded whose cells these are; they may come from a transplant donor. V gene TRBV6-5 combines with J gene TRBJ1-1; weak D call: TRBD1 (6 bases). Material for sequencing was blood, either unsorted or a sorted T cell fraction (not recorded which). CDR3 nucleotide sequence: TGTGCCAGCAGCTCACAGGGGAACACTGAAGCTTTCTTT. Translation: CASSSQGNTEAFF.